The rows below give T cell receptor beta chains drawn from one sample of a study of blood T cell repertoires in COVID-19. The data were produced by immunoSEQ multiplex PCR, yet TCRdb's version contains in-frame clones alone and is incomplete. Of about 150,000 clones in the sample, around 85% are singletons; the top ten hold less than 3.5%. Sequenced input: peripheral blood. The receptors were sampled from a man between 65 and 85 years old with acute or convalescent COVID-19. Each CDR3 is given with its conserved first and last residue. Each record gives: J gene, D gene, V gene, clone size, CDR3 DNA, CDR3 protein. A D gene is named only where the DNA matches it firmly. The listing skips clone size in some rows; elsewhere it reads once, few, many or a size class.

J gene: TRBJ1-1; D gene: .; V gene: TRBV6-4; clone size: .; CDR3 DNA: TGTGCCAGCCGTAAGATACAGGGGAACACTGAAGCTTTCTTT; CDR3 protein: CASRKIQGNTEAFF
J gene: TRBJ1-2; D gene: .; V gene: TRBV2; clone size: once; CDR3 DNA: TGTGCCAGCAGTGAAGATGGGGGGAACTATGGCTACACCTTC; CDR3 protein: CASSEDGGNYGYTF
J gene: TRBJ2-7; D gene: TRBD2; V gene: TRBV19; clone size: .; CDR3 DNA: TGTGCCAGTAGTACGGGACTAGCGGGAGTTCATTACGAGCAGTACTTC; CDR3 protein: CASSTGLAGVHYEQYF
J gene: TRBJ1-1; D gene: TRBD1; V gene: TRBV5-1; clone size: .; CDR3 DNA: TGCGCCAGCAGCCCGTCCCCAGGGGGCCCGAACACTGAAGCTTTCTTT; CDR3 protein: CASSPSPGGPNTEAFF
J gene: TRBJ2-2; D gene: .; V gene: TRBV18; clone size: .; CDR3 DNA: TGTGCCAGCTCACGGAACAGGGACGAAGGCACCGGGGAGCTGTTTTTT; CDR3 protein: CASSRNRDEGTGELFF
J gene: TRBJ2-7; D gene: .; V gene: TRBV11-2; clone size: .; CDR3 DNA: TGTGCCAGCAGCTTAGATCTCTCGGGGATTACCGAGCAGTACTTC; CDR3 protein: CASSLDLSGITEQYF
J gene: TRBJ1-3; D gene: .; V gene: TRBV6-5; clone size: .; CDR3 DNA: TGTGCCAGCAGCGCGGACTCTGGAAACACCATATATTTT; CDR3 protein: CASSADSGNTIYF
J gene: TRBJ2-1; D gene: TRBD2; V gene: TRBV9; clone size: .; CDR3 DNA: TGTGCCAGCAGCAGGAGGGAGGGCCGCAATGAGCAGTTCTTC; CDR3 protein: CASSRREGRNEQFF
J gene: TRBJ1-5; D gene: .; V gene: TRBV2; clone size: .; CDR3 DNA: TGTGCCAGCAGTAGGGACAATGAGGATCAGCCCCAGCATTTT; CDR3 protein: CASSRDNEDQPQHF
J gene: TRBJ2-2; D gene: TRBD2; V gene: TRBV7-3; clone size: .; CDR3 DNA: TGTGCCAGCAGTATAGCGGGCAACACCGGGGAGCTGTTTTTT; CDR3 protein: CASSIAGNTGELFF
J gene: TRBJ1-1; D gene: .; V gene: TRBV21-1; clone size: .; CDR3 DNA: TGTGCCAGCAGCAAAAGGCAGGTACGCGACACTGAAGCTTTCTTT; CDR3 protein: CASSKRQVRDTEAFF
J gene: TRBJ2-1; D gene: TRBD2; V gene: TRBV27; clone size: .; CDR3 DNA: TGTGCCAGCAGTTTATTAGCGGGAAACTCCTACAATGAGCAGTTCTTC; CDR3 protein: CASSLLAGNSYNEQFF
J gene: TRBJ1-2; D gene: TRBD1; V gene: TRBV19; clone size: .; CDR3 DNA: TGTGCCAGTAGCTCCCCGTGGACAGGGGGCTATGGCTACACCTTC; CDR3 protein: CASSSPWTGGYGYTF
J gene: TRBJ1-5; D gene: .; V gene: TRBV10-3; clone size: once; CDR3 DNA: TGTGCCAGTGGACAGAGTCGTAGCAATCAGCCCCAGCATTTT; CDR3 protein: CASGQSRSNQPQHF
J gene: TRBJ2-3; D gene: TRBD2; V gene: TRBV29-1; clone size: .; CDR3 DNA: TGCAGCGCTAGGACTAGCGGGATCACAGATACGCAGTATTTT; CDR3 protein: CSARTSGITDTQYF
J gene: TRBJ2-7; D gene: TRBD2; V gene: TRBV5-4; clone size: .; CDR3 DNA: TGTGCCAGCAGCTCCGCTAGCGGGAGCTACGAGCAGTACTTC; CDR3 protein: CASSSASGSYEQYF
J gene: TRBJ2-5; D gene: TRBD1; V gene: TRBV27; clone size: .; CDR3 DNA: TGTGCCAGCAGTTCCACCTGGACAGGGTACGAGACCCAGTACTTC; CDR3 protein: CASSSTWTGYETQYF
J gene: TRBJ1-4; D gene: .; V gene: TRBV19; clone size: .; CDR3 DNA: TGTGCCAGTGACTCAAGGTTCGGTGAAAAACTGTTTTTT; CDR3 protein: CASDSRFGEKLFF
J gene: TRBJ2-1; D gene: TRBD1; V gene: TRBV30; clone size: .; CDR3 DNA: TGTGCCTGGAGGAGGGACAGGGGGGACAATGAGCAGTTCTTC; CDR3 protein: CAWRRDRGDNEQFF
J gene: TRBJ2-1; D gene: TRBD1; V gene: TRBV5-6; clone size: .; CDR3 DNA: TGTGCCAGCAGCGCTACAGGGGCAGGGGAGCAGTTCTTC; CDR3 protein: CASSATGAGEQFF
J gene: TRBJ2-3; D gene: TRBD1; V gene: TRBV19; clone size: .; CDR3 DNA: TGTGCCAGTAGCCGACAGGGGGCTACAGATACGCAGTATTTT; CDR3 protein: CASSRQGATDTQYF
J gene: TRBJ2-3; D gene: TRBD1; V gene: TRBV18; clone size: .; CDR3 DNA: TGTGCCAGCTCGACAGGGATCGGCACAGATACGCAGTATTTT; CDR3 protein: CASSTGIGTDTQYF
J gene: TRBJ2-7; D gene: .; V gene: TRBV4-1; clone size: .; CDR3 DNA: TGCGCCAGCAGCCAAAGGGACTGGCATTACGAGCAGTACTTC; CDR3 protein: CASSQRDWHYEQYF
J gene: TRBJ2-2; D gene: .; V gene: TRBV3-1/TRBV3-2; clone size: .; CDR3 DNA: TGTGCCAGCTCGAAGGGACTTCTCACCGGGGAGCTGTTTTTT; CDR3 protein: CASSKGLLTGELFF
J gene: TRBJ2-5; D gene: .; V gene: TRBV5-1; clone size: few; CDR3 DNA: TGCGCCAGCAGCTTGAGAGCGGCCCCGTACCAAGAGACCCAGTACTTC; CDR3 protein: CASSLRAAPYQETQYF
J gene: TRBJ1-5; D gene: .; V gene: TRBV6-2/TRBV6-3; clone size: .; CDR3 DNA: TGTGCCAGCAGTCTGAAAAGACAGATTATGAGCAATCAGCCCCAGCATTTT; CDR3 protein: CASSLKRQIMSNQPQHF
J gene: TRBJ1-5; D gene: TRBD1; V gene: TRBV28; clone size: .; CDR3 DNA: TGTGCCAGCAGTGCCCAGGGACAGAGCCATCAGCCCCAGCATTTT; CDR3 protein: CASSAQGQSHQPQHF
J gene: TRBJ2-5; D gene: TRBD1; V gene: TRBV24-1; clone size: .; CDR3 DNA: TGTGCCACCAGTGAGCCGACAGGGGTCGAACAAGAGACCCAGTACTTC; CDR3 protein: CATSEPTGVEQETQYF
J gene: TRBJ1-1; D gene: .; V gene: TRBV14; clone size: .; CDR3 DNA: TGTGCCAGCAGCCCAAAGAACACTGAAGCTTTCTTT; CDR3 protein: CASSPKNTEAFF
J gene: TRBJ2-3; D gene: TRBD2; V gene: TRBV4-2; clone size: few; CDR3 DNA: TGTGCCAGCAGCCAAGCTCGACTAGCCGGGTTGAGCACAGATACGCAGTATTTT; CDR3 protein: CASSQARLAGLSTDTQYF
J gene: TRBJ2-5; D gene: TRBD1; V gene: TRBV11-3; clone size: .; CDR3 DNA: TGTGCCAGCAGCACCGGGACAGGGGCCGAGACCCAGTACTTC; CDR3 protein: CASSTGTGAETQYF
J gene: TRBJ2-7; D gene: .; V gene: TRBV30; clone size: .; CDR3 DNA: TGTGCCTGGAATGTCGGGGGAACCTACGAGCAGTACTTC; CDR3 protein: CAWNVGGTYEQYF
J gene: TRBJ2-5; D gene: TRBD1; V gene: TRBV7-9; clone size: .; CDR3 DNA: TGTGCCAGCAGCATTCGTCTCGGACAGGGGATTATTCAAGAGACCCAGTACTTC; CDR3 protein: CASSIRLGQGIIQETQYF
J gene: TRBJ1-2; D gene: .; V gene: TRBV4-3; clone size: .; CDR3 DNA: TGCGCCAGCAGCCAAGATGGGGGGAATTCCTATGGCTACACCTTC; CDR3 protein: CASSQDGGNSYGYTF
J gene: TRBJ2-1; D gene: .; V gene: TRBV10-3; clone size: .; CDR3 DNA: TGTGCCATCAGTGAGTCGGGACAACCGCAGTTCTTC; CDR3 protein: CAISESGQPQFF
J gene: TRBJ1-5; D gene: TRBD1; V gene: TRBV6-6; clone size: .; CDR3 DNA: TGTGCCAGCAGTACCGGACAGGGGCATCAGCCCCAGCATTTT; CDR3 protein: CASSTGQGHQPQHF
J gene: TRBJ2-5; D gene: TRBD1; V gene: TRBV28; clone size: .; CDR3 DNA: TGTGCCAGCAGTTCCCGGGACAGCTTTCAAGAGACCCAGTACTTC; CDR3 protein: CASSSRDSFQETQYF
J gene: TRBJ1-6; D gene: .; V gene: TRBV27; clone size: once; CDR3 DNA: TGTGCCAGCAGTTGGGGGGTTCATTCACCCCTCCACTTT; CDR3 protein: CASSWGVHSPLHF
J gene: TRBJ2-1; D gene: TRBD1; V gene: TRBV27; clone size: .; CDR3 DNA: TGTGCCAGCAGCCGCGAAGGGACAGGGGGCGGAGGTGAGCAGTTCTTC; CDR3 protein: CASSREGTGGGGEQFF
J gene: TRBJ2-2; D gene: .; V gene: TRBV19; clone size: .; CDR3 DNA: TGTGCCAGTAGTATAACCCAGGGATCGAACACCGGGGAGCTGTTTTTT; CDR3 protein: CASSITQGSNTGELFF
J gene: TRBJ1-1; D gene: TRBD1; V gene: TRBV5-1; clone size: .; CDR3 DNA: TGCGCCAGCAGCATGGGACAGGCGGACACTGAAGCTTTCTTT; CDR3 protein: CASSMGQADTEAFF
J gene: TRBJ2-1; D gene: .; V gene: TRBV28; clone size: .; CDR3 DNA: TGTGCCAGCAGTTTTGGTAGCTCCTACAATGAGCAGTTCTTC; CDR3 protein: CASSFGSSYNEQFF
J gene: TRBJ2-1; D gene: TRBD2; V gene: TRBV5-1; clone size: once; CDR3 DNA: TGCGCCAGCAGCTTGGACGGACTAGCGGTCAATGAGCAGTTCTTC; CDR3 protein: CASSLDGLAVNEQFF